The clone carrying this T cell receptor beta chain came up a few times. One entry per CDR3 protein results from TCRdb running MiXCR on the PCR reads. The data show roughly 20,000 distinct CDR3 sequences, approximately 45% seen once. The data are from a study of tumor-infiltrating lymphocytes in oesophageal squamous cell carcinoma. Germline V lookup: CDR1 SEHNR, CDR2 FQNEAQ (reference sequence). The CDR3 is made up of 17 amino acids. V was clipped by 5 bases and J by 3 bases, with 20 bases between them. The rearrangement links TRBV7-9 to TRBJ2-4; TRBD2 is a possible D gene (7 bases). The sequenced material came from normal esophageal tissue next to the tumor. This sequence originates from a female donor with esophageal squamous cell carcinoma. CDR3 region: CASSLSEWGGGKNIQYF. In DNA, the CDR3 is TGTGCCAGCAGCCTTTCCGAGTGGGGGGGCGGCAAAAACATTCAGTACTTC.